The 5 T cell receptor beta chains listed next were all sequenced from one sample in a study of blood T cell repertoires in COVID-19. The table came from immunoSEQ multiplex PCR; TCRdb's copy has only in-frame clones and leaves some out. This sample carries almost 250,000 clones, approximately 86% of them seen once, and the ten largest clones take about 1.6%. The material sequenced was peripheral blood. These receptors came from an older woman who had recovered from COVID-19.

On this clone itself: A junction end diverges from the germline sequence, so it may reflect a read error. The CDR3: CASSFLGVANTGELFF. CDR3 sequence (DNA): TGTGCTAGCAGCTTTCTCGGGGTCGCGAACACCGGGGAGCTGTTTTTT. The chain combines TRBV7-7 with TRBJ2-2, with D perhaps TRBD2 (5 bases). From germline, CDR1 is SSHAT and CDR2 FNYEAQ (reference sequence). The CDR3 runs 16 residues.

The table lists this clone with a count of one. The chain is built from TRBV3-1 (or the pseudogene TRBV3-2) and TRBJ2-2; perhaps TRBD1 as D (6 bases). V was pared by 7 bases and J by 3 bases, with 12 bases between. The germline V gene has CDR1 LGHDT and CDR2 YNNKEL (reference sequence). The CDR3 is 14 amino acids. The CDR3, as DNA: TGTGCCAGCATTAAACAGGGAGACACCGGGGAGCTGTTTTTT. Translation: CASIKQGDTGELFF.

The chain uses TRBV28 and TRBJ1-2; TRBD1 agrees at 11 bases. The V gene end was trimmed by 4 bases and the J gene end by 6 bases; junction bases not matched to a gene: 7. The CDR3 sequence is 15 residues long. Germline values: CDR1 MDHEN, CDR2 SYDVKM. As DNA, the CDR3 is TGTGCCAGCAGTTCACCAGGACAGGGGGCTGATGGCTACACCTTC. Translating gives CASSSPGQGADGYTF.

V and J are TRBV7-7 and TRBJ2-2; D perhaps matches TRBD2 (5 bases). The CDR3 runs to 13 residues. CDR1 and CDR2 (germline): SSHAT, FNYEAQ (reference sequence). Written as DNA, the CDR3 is TGTGCTAGCTCAGCGGTGAACACCGGGGAGCTGTTTTTT. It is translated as CASSAVNTGELFF.

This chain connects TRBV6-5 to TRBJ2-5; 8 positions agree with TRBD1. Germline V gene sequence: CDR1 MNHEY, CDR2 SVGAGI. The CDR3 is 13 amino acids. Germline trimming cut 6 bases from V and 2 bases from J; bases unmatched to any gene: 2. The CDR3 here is CASSRDRQETQYF. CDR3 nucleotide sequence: TGTGCCAGCAGCCGGGACAGGCAAGAGACCCAGTACTTC.